The source of this TCR beta chain is a study of cytomegalovirus exposure and HLA in healthy donors. Regarding this clone: As yet, its antigen is unknown.

General study points: Among TCR beta chains, those listed as cytomegalovirus-associated numbered under 200. Later analysis identified a missense DCLRE1C variant that was linked to TCR beta V- and J-gene trimming.

Among the donors, all were healthy bone marrow donors. PCR involved 60 Vbeta and 13 Jbeta primers. Assay: immunoSEQ multiplex PCR; the TCRdb copy retains only in-frame clones and omits some. Of about 130,000 clones listed, roughly 78% were seen once; the top ten hold less than 4.5%. The sequence came from a man under 40 in good health and CMV-seronegative. The sequenced sample was PBMCs.

In DNA form, the CDR3 reads TGTGCCAGTAGTATCAGGGGGACTGAAGCTTTCTTT. Translated: CASSIRGTEAFF. This chain connects TRBV19 to TRBJ1-1; TRBD1 aligns across 7 bases. CDR3 length equals 12 residues. Germline trimming cut 3 bases from V and 5 bases from J; bases unmatched to any gene: 0. The germline CDR1 and CDR2 sequences are LNHDA and SQIVND (reference sequence).